This T cell receptor (beta chain) was obtained from a study of identical twins (dated by TCRdb to 2015 to 2016). Regarding the study in general: The study deep-sequenced TCR alpha and beta repertoires from monozygotic twins, unrelated adults of various ages and cord blood to test whether fetal clonotypes persist. Replicate twin experiments were performed at different times using different library preparation protocols to rule out contamination. What the work shows at the level of the full study, not this receptor alone: In monozygotic twins, recombination models systematically underestimated out-of-frame TCR alpha sharing, but the models matched the sharing seen between unrelated individuals. Abundant cord blood beta clonotypes carried fewer insertions; young adult naive repertoires showed a weaker similar trend, while memory repertoires showed none. Because the same donors could not be followed over many years, the conclusions relied on cross-sectional statistical analysis. Zero-insertion analyses could be partly confounded by invariant T cells such as MAIT and iNKT, although diverse VJ usage argued against such confounding for most clonotypes. Compared with coincidental sharing between unrelated individuals, out-of-frame TCR alpha sequences shared between twins had an excess of sequences with low generation probability. The excess sharing between twins in beta out-of-frame sequences was weaker because fewer shared sequences reduced the signal-to-noise ratio.

All donors were healthy Caucasians. The twin cohort consisted of three pairs of female monozygotic twins, all aged roughly 18 to 30 years. Peripheral blood mononuclear cells were the source from which RNA for the TCR libraries was isolated. Its CDR3 holds 14 amino acids, cysteine through phenylalanine. Here the CDR3 DNA is all that survives: 42 bases in frame from base 1. Compared with germline, V lacks 4 bases and J lacks 5 bases; bases without a gene match: 4. From the germline V gene, CDR1 is MGHRA and CDR2 is YSYEKL. This clonotype was recorded a few times. No antigen is known for it. No base qualities exist here, and no much larger clone lies one base off it. The library was prepared using 5' RACE. TCRdb names Illumina HiSeq 2000 as the instrument used. Template switching introduced a universal primer binding site; the final cDNA contained a unique molecular identifier, enabling accurate counting of TCR cDNA molecules. Specific primers in the conserved constant-segment region were used to synthesize first-strand cDNA for the TCR alpha and beta chains. To control for contamination, every cDNA library was double barcoded, receiving both a SMART-Mk sample barcode and Illumina barcodes. Two successive PCR steps introduced TruSeq adapter sequences along with Illumina sample barcodes. The Illumina HiSeq platform was used with custom primers to sequence TCR alpha and beta cDNA libraries. The source study handled its data this way. Raw reads were processed with MiGEC to extract unique molecular identifiers, and MiXCR was used to determine CDR3 positions. Recombination models were inferred per individual with the repgenHMM and IGoR tools using an EM algorithm. Shared clonotypes were analyzed with the tcR package in R, and sharing was normalized by the product of cloneset sizes. To study raw recombination without the effects of thymic and clonal selection, out-of-frame nonproductive sequences were analyzed. Using fastp at Q25 and MiXCR, TCRdb reprocessed the public reads and kept productive beta chains. When rows share a CDR3 protein, they turn into one entry using the most common DNA and genes. These V and J calls originate from TCRdb's pipeline instead of the authors' own analysis. The sample records nearly 900,000 distinct CDR3 sequences, about 12% of which are singletons. The ten largest clones take up roughly 1.5% of the sample.

This sample also appeared in a second study, on yellow fever vaccine responses in identical twins. The second paper further reports: The T cell response to vaccination in identical twins was reported by the authors to appear partly convergent and partly personalized. The study precisely tracked vaccine-responding T cell clones in identical twins.

The sequence came from a woman aged 18-29 years in good health. Sequenced: PBMCs. This chain is built from TRBV4-1 and TRBJ2-1, and 8 junctional nucleotides match TRBD2. The nucleotide sequence reads as follows: TGCGCCAGCAGCCTGTTTAGCGGGAACAATGAGCAGTTCTTC. Its translation reads: CASSLFSGNNEQFF.